The T cell receptor (beta chain) described here comes from a study of T cells after yellow fever vaccination (dated by TCRdb to the late 2010s). The study in broad terms: The SMART-Seq v4 Ultra Low Input RNA kit was used to prepare libraries from fractions with low cell numbers. To follow T-cell clones before and after primary and booster YFV17D yellow fever vaccination, bulk TCR alpha and beta repertoires were sequenced over time. The cohort comprised two healthy male donors, one aged 18 to 30 and one aged 30 to 40 years. Bulk PBMC replicates and cell subsets were isolated from blood drawn at multiple timepoints before and after both primary and secondary immunization.

TCR cDNA was synthesized by 5'RACE template switching, which introduced a universal primer site and unique molecular identifiers. Priming for cDNA synthesis came from both the TCR alpha and TCR beta constant segments. Two PCR steps were used to amplify libraries, with sample barcodes and sequencing adapters being added in the second step. Sequencing of libraries was performed on Illumina HiSeq 2500 (2x100 bp) or NovaSeq (2x150 bp). Per the source publication's procedure: MIGEC handled demultiplexing of reads and collapsing into UMI consensus sequences, while MiXCR performed V(D)J alignment. Vaccine-responding clonotypes were defined with edgeR using replicate PBMC samples, requiring FDR below 0.01 and a log2 fold change above 5 up to day 15. Each bulk clonotype was labeled CD4 or CD8 based on which sequenced repertoire, CD4 or CD8, contained the clonotype at higher abundance. In TCRdb, the public reads were trimmed at Q25 with fastp and aligned with MiXCR, with productive beta chains retained. Entries are consolidated by CDR3 protein sequence, retaining the most common genes and DNA. The V and J calls here are based on TCRdb, not the publication. This sample comprises 250,000 to 350,000 distinct CDR3 sequences, around 7% of them detected only once. Over 15% of the sample comes from the top ten.

CDR1 and CDR2 are drawn from the germline V gene (reference sequence): DFQATT, SNEGSKA. V sheds 2 bases and J sheds 1 base, leaving 12 bases between their ends. The CDR3 measures 14 amino acids from cysteine to phenylalanine. The sequence is cut down to CDR3 DNA, 42 bases in frame from base 1. This clonotype was seen a handful of times. Its antigen has not been determined. Base qualities are not provided; no much larger clone lies one nucleotide away. Overall study outcomes, separate from this receptor: The secondary T-cell response was found to be weaker but faster than the primary response, with a peak reached on day 5 rather than on day 15. A small fraction of clonotypes showed up in both the CD4 and CD8 compartments, probably as a result of convergent recombination. Only a couple of donors were included in the study, so the extent to which the findings can be generalized is limited. After the booster, most of the clones that had expanded following primary vaccination were detected again (almost 98% of CD4 and around 88% of CD8), which suggests that memory was broadly maintained. FACS-sorted repertoires could contain abundant contaminating clonotypes from the bulk population, so computational filtering was required.

The treatment or condition label on this specimen signifies: live attenuated yellow fever vaccine strain. At each blood-draw timepoint, two biological replicates of bulk PBMCs were obtained. PBMCs were isolated from peripheral blood using a standard Ficoll-Paque protocol. RNA was extracted with TriZol from bulk PBMCs, CD4 and CD8 fractions, and dextramer-positive and dextramer-negative fractions. The chain joins TRBV20-1 to TRBJ2-7; 5 matching bases give a weak D call of TRBD1. The clonotype comes from a man younger than 35 who received the YFV17D yellow fever vaccine. The input for sequencing was PBMCs, taken approximately 47 days after the first yellow fever vaccination. CDR3 protein: CSARPNGHSYEQYF. Here is the DNA: TGCAGTGCTAGACCCAACGGACATTCCTACGAGCAGTACTTC.